Below, 21 T cell receptor beta chains from the same sample are listed, as sequenced in a study of spatial heterogeneity in lung cancer (dated by TCRdb to about 2019). The library relied on 5' RACE. The listed sequencing device is NextSeq 500. TCRdb took the public reads, trimmed them with fastp at Q25, ran MiXCR for clone calling and kept in-frame beta chains. Rows are combined by CDR3 protein, so each entry shows the most common genes and DNA. The sample table contains more than 65,000 distinct CDR3 sequences; only one count was recorded for about 8% of them. Clones ranked in the top ten supply 6.8% of the sample. The time point label of this sample denotes: sample taken at primary tumor resection. This sample comprised PBMCs, obtained at surgery. These receptors all stem from a male donor with early-stage non-small cell lung cancer.

With respect to this clonotype: Just one base apart from a much larger clone, this may be a read error. This chain connects TRBV24-1 to TRBJ1-5, with D perhaps matching TRBD1 (6 bases). Germline CDR1 is KGHDR and CDR2 is SFDVKD. This CDR3 contains 15 residues. The CDR3 nucleotides are TGTGCCACCAGTGATTCGGACAGCCTAAATCAGCCCCGGCATTTT. Its translation: CATSDSDSLNQPRHF.

The rearrangement links TRBV18 to TRBJ1-5, with D unresolved. The V gene's germline CDR1 is KGHSH and CDR2 LQKENI. The length of the CDR3 is 14 residues. Trimming removed 0 bases at V and 6 bases at J, with 9 bases between. The CDR3 DNA reads as TGTGCCAGCTCACCACCGATTTCGTCTCAGCCCCAGCATTTT. It translates to CASSPPISSQPQHF. The full variable domain, completed using reference TRBV18 and TRBJ1-5, is NAGVMQNPRHLVRRRGQEARLRCSPMKGHSHVYWYRQLPEEGLKFMVYLQKENIIDESGMPKERFSAEFPKEGPSILRIQQVVRGDSAAYFCASSPPISSQPQHFGDGTRLSIL.

This clonotype was counted a few times. The V gene is TRBV27, the J gene TRBJ1-1; D is unresolved. Between the trimmed V and J ends, which lost 3 bases and 3 bases, there was a span of 11 bases. Per the germline V gene, CDR1 is MNHEY and CDR2 is SMNVEV (reference sequence). The CDR3 consists of 14 residues. The CDR3 DNA reads TGTGCCAGCAGTTTGAGAGCCCCGTACACTGAAGCTTTCTTT. This encodes CASSLRAPYTEAFF.

This clonotype was seen many times. The genes are TRBV7-7 and TRBJ2-6, with 7 bases identical to TRBD1. After removal of 7 bases from V and 4 bases from J, the junction contained 19 bases not matched to a gene. Per germline, CDR1 SSHAT and CDR2 FNYEAQ (reference sequence). This CDR3 spans 19 amino acids. CDR3 region: CASILSGTDTLPGANVLTF. CDR3 DNA: TGTGCCAGCATTCTCTCCGGGACAGATACTTTACCGGGGGCCAACGTCCTGACTTTC. The variable domain in full, completed from reference TRBV7-7 and TRBJ2-6, reads GAGVSQSPRYKVTKRGQDVTLRCDPISSHATLYWYQQALGQGPEFLTYFNYEAQPDKSGLPSDRFSAERPEGSISTLTIQRTEQRDSAMYRCASILSGTDTLPGANVLTFGAGSRLTVL.

In this sample, this clonotype turned up many times. This chain links TRBV30 with TRBJ2-5, with unresolved D. Trimming stripped 2 bases from V and 5 bases from J, with 21 bases between. Germline V lookup: CDR1 GTSNPN, CDR2 SVGIG (reference sequence). The CDR3 is made up of 16 amino acids. The CDR3 is CAWSPSTAASMETQYF. CDR3 nucleotides: TGTGCCTGGAGTCCCTCGACCGCCGCTAGTATGGAGACCCAGTACTTC. Full variable domain (remainder filled in from reference TRBV30 and TRBJ2-5): SQTIHQWPATLVQPVGSPLSLECTVEGTSNPNLYWYRQAAGRGLQLLFYSVGIGQISSEVPQNLSASRPQDRQFILSSKKLLLSDSGFYLCAWSPSTAASMETQYFGPGTRLLVL.

The sample holds many counts of this clonotype. The V and J genes are TRBV5-1 and TRBJ2-2; 7 bases line up with TRBD2. The germline V gene has CDR1 SGHRS and CDR2 YFSETQ. V was pared by 5 bases and J by 0 bases, with 7 bases of the junction left unmatched. The CDR3 has 16 amino acids. DNA for the CDR3: TGCGCCAGCAGTACCTCGAGCGGGACGAACACCGGGGAGCTGTTTTTT. This codes for CASSTSSGTNTGELFF.

The chain combines TRBV12-3 or TRBV12-4 with TRBJ1-1, with a weak D call TRBD1 (6 bases). The CDR3 sequence is 15 residues long. Deletions cut 2 bases from V and 2 bases from J, with 12 bases between. CDR3 in amino acids: CASSLLGGPNTEAFF. The DNA of the CDR3 is TGTGCCAGCAGTTTATTAGGGGGACCAAACACTGAAGCTTTCTTT.

This clonotype was recorded many times. This chain links TRBV4-1 with TRBJ2-7; 7 nucleotides line up with TRBD1. Trimming cost V 0 bases and J 4 bases; bases outside gene matches: 15. The CDR3 spans 18 residues. Germline V gene sequence: CDR1 MGHRA, CDR2 YSYEKL. CDR3 residues: CASSQDAGRGTVLYEQYF. Here the CDR3 DNA reads TGCGCCAGCAGCCAAGATGCTGGTCGAGGGACAGTCCTTTACGAGCAGTACTTC.

This clonotype was seen at least ten times. The germline gene is not matched at one end of the junction; a read error may be the cause. The chain carries TRBV6-6 and TRBJ2-7; D might be TRBD2 (6 bases). CDR3 length equals 15 residues. Germline values: CDR1 MNHNY, CDR2 SVGAGI (reference sequence). This chain's CDR3 is CASREGSYDSDEQYF. CDR3 DNA: TGTGCCAGCAGGGAGGGGAGTTACGACTCCGACGAGCAGTACTTC.

This clonotype was seen a few times. The rearrangement links TRBV7-2 to TRBJ1-2; no firm D call. Trimming stripped 2 bases from V and 8 bases from J, with 12 bases between. CDR3 length: 13 residues. CDR1 is SGHTA and CDR2 is FQGNSA in the germline V gene. For the CDR3, the DNA is TGTGCCAGCAGCTTACTTGCGGAGCACGGCTACACCTTC. Translation: CASSLLAEHGYTF.

This clonotype was counted a few times. One end of the junction is discordant with germline, which a read error may explain. The chain joins TRBV10-3 to TRBJ2-5; 12 bases map to TRBD1. Germline V gives CDR1 ENHRY, CDR2 SYGVKD. This CDR3 region has 16 residues. CDR3 residues: CATKKTGQGAGETQHF. CDR3 DNA sequence: TGTGCCACCAAAAAGACGGGACAGGGGGCTGGTGAGACCCAGCACTTC.

V is TRBV18 and J is TRBJ2-1; TRBD2 is a possible D gene (5 bases). CDR3 size: 13 residues. Germline loops: CDR1 KGHSH, CDR2 LQKENI. V was pared by 4 bases and J by 6 bases, with 10 bases between. For the CDR3, the DNA is TGTGCCAGCTCACTGAGGGAATCCAATGAGCAGTTCTTC. This sequence encodes CASSLRESNEQFF.

Only a few counts were recorded for this clonotype. This chain connects TRBV27 to TRBJ2-4, with D tentatively TRBD2 (6 bases). The germline gives CDR1 MNHEY, CDR2 SMNVEV (reference sequence). The CDR3 covers 15 residues. V lost 5 bases and J lost 4, with 15 bases in between. CDR3 residues: CASSPLRDSKNIQYF. The CDR3 DNA reads as TGTGCCAGCAGTCCTCTCCGGGACTCTAAAAACATTCAGTACTTC.

This clonotype was observed at least ten times. V usage is TRBV5-1 and J usage is TRBJ2-5, with TRBD2 matching 7 bases. CDR1 is SGHRS and CDR2 is YFSETQ in the germline V gene. J was trimmed by 2 bases and V by 0 bases; bases with no gene match: 4. The CDR3 is 15 residues long. The chain's CDR3 is CASSLEPAGQETQYF. In DNA form, the CDR3 reads TGCGCCAGCAGCTTGGAGCCAGCGGGGCAAGAGACCCAGTACTTC.

This clonotype appeared many times. V and J are TRBV28 and TRBJ2-7; D gene unclear. V was pared by 0 bases and J by 6 bases, with 3 bases between. Germline V gene data show CDR1 as MDHEN and CDR2 as SYDVKM. This CDR3 has 11 residues. Here the CDR3 DNA reads TGTGCCAGCAGTTTATGGAGCGAGCAGTACTTC. Protein sequence: CASSLWSEQYF.

This clonotype was observed a few times. This rearrangement joins TRBV18 to TRBJ1-1; 7 nucleotides match TRBD1. The CDR3 runs to 16 residues. Germline V gene lookup returns CDR1 KGHSH and CDR2 LQKENI. Trimming took 1 base from V and 3 from J; bases not matched to a gene: 8. CDR3 loop: CASSPLPPGQHTEAFF. CDR3 bases: TGTGCCAGCTCACCACTTCCACCGGGACAGCACACTGAAGCTTTCTTT.

This clonotype was picked up many times. J is TRBJ2-5 and V is TRBV29-1; the match to TRBD1 covers 8 bases. The junction had 8 bases not matched to a gene; V was cut back by 6 bases and J by 5 bases. The CDR3 consists of 13 residues. Germline V gene lookup returns CDR1 SQVTM and CDR2 ANQGSEA. The CDR3 DNA is TGCAGCGTGAGGGAGACAGGGGCGGAGACCCAGTACTTC. Translated, it gives CSVRETGAETQYF.

This clonotype appeared many times. J is TRBJ1-1 and V is TRBV5-1; D is undetermined. The ends were cut back, 0 bases at V and 6 bases at J, with 9 bases in the middle. The V gene's germline CDR1 is SGHRS and CDR2 YFSETQ. The length of the CDR3 is 13 residues. CDR3 sequence reads: CASSLGGFAEAFF. CDR3 sequence (DNA): TGCGCCAGCAGCTTGGGAGGGTTCGCTGAAGCTTTCTTT.

The J gene is TRBJ2-1, the V gene TRBV11-2; maybe TRBD2 (5 bases). V shed 0 bases and J shed 10 bases, with 28 bases lying between them. The CDR3 extends over 19 amino acids. The V gene's germline CDR1 is SGHAT and CDR2 FQNNGV. The CDR3 DNA reads as TGTGCCAGCAGCTTAGATTCGGCGGTGGTGTCACTAGTCTCAGGCGAGCAGTTCTTC. Protein sequence: CASSLDSAVVSLVSGEQFF.

At least ten counts were recorded for this clonotype. This chain joins TRBV30 and TRBJ1-6, with unresolved D. This CDR3 is 17 amino acids long. Trimming shortened V by 0 bases and J by 2 bases, and 14 bases separated the two germline ends. The germline V gene encodes CDR1 GTSNPN and CDR2 SVGIG (reference sequence). The chain's CDR3 is CAWSVGGDVAYNSPLHF. CDR3 nucleotides: TGTGCCTGGAGTGTTGGTGGGGATGTTGCCTATAATTCACCCCTCCACTTT.

This clonotype showed up many times. The V call is TRBV30, the J call TRBJ2-3, with a possible D match to TRBD2 (5 bases). V lost 0 bases to trimming and J lost 0 bases, with 10 bases between them. Germline assignment: CDR1 GTSNPN and CDR2 SVGIG (reference sequence). The CDR3 has 15 amino acids. DNA for the CDR3: TGTGCCTGGAGTGTGACGGGGATTAGCACAGATACGCAGTATTTT. It encodes CAWSVTGISTDTQYF.